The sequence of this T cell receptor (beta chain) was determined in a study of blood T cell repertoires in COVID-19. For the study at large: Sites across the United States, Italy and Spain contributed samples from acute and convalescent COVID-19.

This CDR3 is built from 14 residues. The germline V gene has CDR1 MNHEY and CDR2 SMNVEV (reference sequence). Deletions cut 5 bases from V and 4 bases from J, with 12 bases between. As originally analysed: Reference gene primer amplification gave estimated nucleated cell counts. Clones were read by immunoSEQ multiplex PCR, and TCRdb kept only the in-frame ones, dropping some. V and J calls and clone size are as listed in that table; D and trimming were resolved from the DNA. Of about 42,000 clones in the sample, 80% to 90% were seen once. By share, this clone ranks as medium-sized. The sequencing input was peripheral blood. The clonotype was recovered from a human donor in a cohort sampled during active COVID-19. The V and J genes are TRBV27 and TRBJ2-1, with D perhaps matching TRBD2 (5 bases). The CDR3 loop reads CASSAGAGYNEQFF. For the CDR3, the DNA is TGTGCCAGCAGTGCGGGCGCGGGTTACAATGAGCAGTTCTTC.